A selection of T cell receptor beta chains follows, all from one sample in a study of type 1 regulatory T cells. TCRdb re-called the reads with MiXCR, one entry per CDR3 protein. The sample lists 60,000 to 75,000 distinct CDR3 sequences; 20% to 25% were seen once. These receptors' targets are unknown. The sequenced material came from cultured type 1 regulatory T (Tr1) cells, either the whole culture or a sorted fraction (not recorded which). The receptor source for this set is a human donor in good health. CDR3s include the opening cysteine and the closing phenylalanine or tryptophan. D genes are given only for firm matches. Where a row states a size, it is once, few, many or the class of an expanded clone; other rows omit it.

v_gene,j_gene,abundance,d_gene,CDR3aa,CDR3nt
TRBV10-3,TRBJ2-7,.,.,CAIRKGTGDYEQYF,TGTGCCATCAGGAAAGGTACGGGGGACTACGAGCAGTACTTC
TRBV20-1,TRBJ2-1,.,.,CSARSQVRGSYNEQFF,TGCAGTGCTAGGAGCCAGGTTAGGGGTTCCTACAATGAGCAGTTCTTC
TRBV5-1,TRBJ1-1,many,.,CASSLTENTEAFF,TGCGCCAGCAGCTTGACAGAGAACACTGAAGCTTTCTTT
TRBV20-1,TRBJ1-2,.,TRBD1,CSAEPTQGEGGYTF,TGCAGTGCGGAACCCACACAGGGGGAGGGTGGCTACACCTTC
TRBV29-1,TRBJ2-1,.,.,CSGGAFSYNEQFF,TGCAGCGGTGGAGCCTTCTCCTACAATGAGCAGTTCTTC
TRBV29-1,TRBJ2-1,.,.,CSVARNNEQFF,TGCAGCGTTGCGAGAAACAATGAGCAGTTCTTC
TRBV12-3/TRBV12-4,TRBJ1-2,few,.,CASSYKRDYGYTF,TGTGCCAGCAGCTACAAACGGGATTATGGCTACACCTTC
TRBV27,TRBJ2-1,.,TRBD1,CASSFWGQGNNEQFF,TGTGCCAGCAGTTTTTGGGGACAGGGGAACAATGAGCAGTTCTTC
TRBV5-1,TRBJ2-3,.,.,CASSPRGRDTDTQYF,TGCGCCAGCAGCCCCCGGGGACGGGACACAGATACGCAGTATTTT
TRBV21-1,TRBJ2-3,few,.,CASSPLATQYF,TGTGCCAGCAGTCCGCTAGCCACGCAGTATTTT
TRBV5-1,TRBJ2-3,.,.,CASSTGLSPSTQYF,TGCGCCAGCAGCACCGGACTAAGCCCCAGTACGCAGTATTTT
TRBV5-1,TRBJ2-3,.,.,CASSSRETDTQYF,TGCGCCAGCAGCTCCCGGGAAACAGATACGCAGTATTTT
TRBV6-2/TRBV6-3,TRBJ2-1,once,TRBD1,CASSSPGQGEYNEQFF,TGTGCCAGCAGTTCCCCAGGACAGGGAGAATACAATGAGCAGTTCTTC
TRBV12-3/TRBV12-4,TRBJ2-5,many,TRBD2,CASSLIAGGIQETQYF,TGTGCCAGCAGTTTAATAGCGGGAGGGATACAAGAGACCCAGTACTTC
TRBV5-1,TRBJ2-5,few,TRBD2,CASSSFGGARYQETQYF,TGCGCCAGCAGCTCCTTCGGGGGGGCTAGGTACCAAGAGACCCAGTACTTC
TRBV5-5,TRBJ2-4,many,TRBD1,CASSAGQVPRNIQYF,TGTGCCAGCAGCGCCGGACAGGTCCCGCGAAACATTCAGTACTTC
TRBV3-1,TRBJ2-5,.,.,CASSLSRAGGQETQYF,TGTGCCAGCAGCCTCTCCAGGGCGGGCGGACAAGAGACCCAGTACTTC
TRBV7-2,TRBJ1-1,few,.,CASSLRVGTGTEAFF,TGTGCCAGCAGCTTAAGGGTAGGGACGGGCACTGAAGCTTTCTTT
TRBV15,TRBJ1-1,many,.,CATSKGDLNTEAFF,TGTGCCACCAGCAAGGGCGATTTGAACACTGAAGCTTTCTTT
TRBV7-9,TRBJ2-1,.,.,CASSFAARAEQFF,TGTGCCAGCAGCTTTGCGGCGAGAGCCGAGCAGTTCTTC
TRBV20-1,TRBJ1-3,many,.,CSARWAASGNTIYF,TGCAGTGCTAGATGGGCGGCCTCTGGAAACACCATATATTTT
TRBV10-1,TRBJ2-1,few,TRBD2,CASRELAGVSYNEQFF,TGCGCCAGTCGGGAACTAGCGGGGGTTTCCTACAATGAGCAGTTCTTC
TRBV7-8,TRBJ1-6,.,TRBD1,CASSRKKGQGISPLHF,TGTGCCAGCAGCCGAAAAAAGGGACAGGGGATTTCACCCCTCCACTTT
TRBV20-1,TRBJ2-7,.,.,CSAEGPNSYEQYF,TGCAGTGCTGAGGGCCCGAACTCTTACGAGCAGTACTTC